The 24 T cell receptor beta chains below were found in one sample sequenced in a study of shared clonotypes between healthy human individuals. Clones were read by immunoSEQ multiplex PCR, and TCRdb kept only the in-frame ones, dropping some. The sample consists of roughly 2 million clones, around 95% of them appearing once. Sequences were obtained from naive CD4+ T cells sorted from blood. Subset meaning: CD45RA+ positively selected. These receptors came from a man younger than 35 in good health.

The rearrangement joins TRBV5-1 to TRBJ1-6; 8 nucleotides align to TRBD1. Germline values: CDR1 SGHRS, CDR2 YFSETQ. The J segment lost 9 bases and the V segment lost 1 base, leaving 6 bases of the junction unmatched. The length of the CDR3 is 15 residues. The CDR3 region has the DNA TGCGCCAGCAGCTTGCGAACAGGGGGATCTTCACCCCTCCACTTT. Encoded protein: CASSLRTGGSSPLHF.

This clone was found a few times. The chain recombines TRBV19 with TRBJ1-5; D unclear. Germline assignment: CDR1 LNHDA and CDR2 SQIVND (reference sequence). V dropped 5 bases and J dropped 4 bases, with 9 bases sitting between them. CDR3 length: 13 residues. CDR3 sequence (DNA): TGTGCCAGTAGTCTAACACCTAATCAGCCCCAGCATTTT. It codes for CASSLTPNQPQHF.

The chain combines TRBV28 with TRBJ1-2; possible D gene TRBD1, 5 bases. V dropped 11 bases and J dropped 3 bases, with 10 bases sitting between them. Germline V CDR1 and CDR2: MDHEN, SYDVKM. The CDR3 has 11 residues. As DNA, the CDR3 is TGTGCCCTTCAAGGGGACTATGGCTACACCTTC. It is translated as CALQGDYGYTF.

The V call is TRBV6-1, the J call TRBJ1-6; D unresolved. The CDR3 has 14 residues. V was clipped by 4 bases and J by 0 bases, with 4 bases between them. The germline V gene has CDR1 MNHNS and CDR2 SASEGT. CDR3 DNA: TGTGCCAGCAGTGCGGCCTCCTATAATTCACCCCTCCACTTT. Amino acid sequence: CASSAASYNSPLHF.

The genes are TRBV10-3 and TRBJ2-7, with TRBD1 matching 9 bases. Germline lookup yields CDR1 ENHRY and CDR2 SYGVKD. The junction had 9 bases not matched to a gene; V was cut back by 6 bases and J by 3 bases. CDR3 length: 15 residues. CDR3: CAISGGQGSNYEQYF. In DNA, the CDR3 is TGTGCCATCAGCGGGGGACAGGGATCCAACTACGAGCAGTACTTC.

Worth noting for this clone: Other DNA sequences from this sample encode an identical CDR3 as well. The V call is TRBV18, the J call TRBJ2-1, with TRBD1 identical over 9 bases. After removal of 6 bases from V and 4 bases from J, the junction contained 7 bases not matched to a gene. The length of the CDR3 is 15 residues. CDR1 and CDR2 (germline): KGHSH, LQKENI. The CDR3 nucleotides read TGTGCCAGCTCGCCCGGGACAGGGTCGTACAATGAGCAGTTCTTC. Translation gives CASSPGTGSYNEQFF.

The chain has TRBV30 and TRBJ1-1; a weak D match, TRBD1 (6 bases). Germline loops: CDR1 GTSNPN, CDR2 SVGIG (reference sequence). CDR3 size: 17 residues. Trimming shortened V by 2 bases and J by 0 bases, and 19 bases separated the two germline ends. CDR3 residues: CAWSRGRQAIMNTEAFF. The DNA of the CDR3 is TGTGCCTGGAGTCGGGGGCGGCAGGCGATAATGAACACTGAAGCTTTCTTT.

The V gene is TRBV5-1, the J gene TRBJ2-6; 12 bases line up with TRBD2. The CDR3 extends over 20 amino acids. With V trimmed by 3 bases and J by 0 bases, 10 bases remained unmatched. The germline V gene encodes CDR1 SGHRS and CDR2 YFSETQ. Here the CDR3 reads CASSSGLAGLNISGANVLTF. Here the CDR3 DNA reads TGCGCCAGCAGCTCTGGACTAGCGGGGCTAAACATCTCTGGGGCCAACGTCCTGACTTTC.

The chain is built from TRBV6-1 and TRBJ1-1; D is unclear. The CDR3 length is 14 residues. Germline-derived CDR1 and CDR2 are MNHNS and SASEGT. Trimming removed 2 bases from V and 5 bases from J, with 12 bases in between. The CDR3 sequence is CASSENLGHTEAFF. Here the CDR3 DNA reads TGTGCCAGCAGTGAAAACTTAGGCCATACTGAAGCTTTCTTT.

The gene calls are TRBV28 and TRBJ2-7; D is possibly TRBD2 (6 bases). CDR1 and CDR2 (germline): MDHEN, SYDVKM. The V and J ends lost 7 bases and 2 bases respectively, with 18 bases between them. CDR3 length: 15 residues. CDR3 nucleotides: TGTGCCAGCATTAGACAGTCGGCGGGGACCTACGAGCAGTACTTC. It encodes CASIRQSAGTYEQYF. The full variable domain, with the rest looked up from reference TRBV28 and TRBJ2-7, is DVKVTQSSRYLVKRTGEKVFLECVQDMDHENMFWYRQDPGLGLRLIYFSYDVKMKEKGDIPEGYSVSREKKERFSLILESASTNQTSMYLCASIRQSAGTYEQYFGPGTRLTVT.

This clone was detected once. This chain joins TRBV5-6 and TRBJ1-2; D is ambiguous. The germline CDR1 and CDR2 sequences are SGHDT and YYEEEE. This CDR3 is built from 14 residues. Deletions cut 4 bases from V and 5 bases from J, with 15 bases between. The CDR3 region has the DNA TGTGCCAGCAGCCCCGACACCCCGGGGTATGGCTACACCTTC. Its protein product is CASSPDTPGYGYTF.

The chain joins TRBV5-8 to TRBJ2-3; D ambiguous. Germline lookup yields CDR1 SGHTS and CDR2 YDEGEE. Trimming pared 4 bases from V and 4 bases from J, leaving 10 bases between. This CDR3 comprises 13 residues. CDR3 residues: CASSPARSDTQYF. CDR3 bases: TGTGCCAGCAGCCCCGCCCGGTCAGATACGCAGTATTTT.

The gene calls are TRBV6-6 and TRBJ1-1; D unresolved. CDR1 is MNHNY, CDR2 SVGAGI, per germline (reference sequence). The CDR3 is 12 residues long. The V gene lost 3 bases and the J gene lost 7 bases, with 9 bases spanning the gap. The CDR3 is CASSYGDGEAFF. The CDR3 coding sequence is TGTGCCAGCAGTTATGGTGACGGTGAAGCTTTCTTT.

The V gene is TRBV29-1, the J gene TRBJ2-1, with D tentatively TRBD2 (6 bases). Trimming took 6 bases from V and 9 from J, leaving 9 bases between them. Looked up from germline, CDR1 is SQVTM and CDR2 is ANQGSEA. The CDR3 contains 10 residues. The CDR3 here is CSVGTLEQFF. DNA of the CDR3: TGCAGCGTCGGGACTCTTGAGCAGTTCTTC.

The V gene is TRBV7-2, the J gene TRBJ2-3, with TRBD2 matching over 13 bases. CDR1 and CDR2 (germline): SGHTA, FQGNSA. V shed 5 bases, J shed 0 bases, and the junction held 5 bases outside the gene matches. The CDR3 length is 17 residues. The CDR3 is CASSPGTSGTSTDTQYF. The DNA of the CDR3 is TGTGCCAGCAGCCCGGGGACTAGCGGGACTAGCACAGATACGCAGTATTTT.

J is TRBJ1-1 and V is TRBV30; 7 bases match TRBD1. The CDR3 runs 14 residues. The germline V gene encodes CDR1 GTSNPN and CDR2 SVGIG (reference sequence). Trimming took 3 bases from V and 0 from J; bases not matched to a gene: 4. CDR3 sequence (DNA): TGTGCCTGGAGGCGACAGGGTCTGAACACTGAAGCTTTCTTT. This translates into CAWRRQGLNTEAFF.

The chain joins TRBV7-2 to TRBJ1-4, with unresolved D. CDR3 length: 13 residues. V lost 3 bases and J lost 6, with 8 bases in between. Germline CDR1 is SGHTA and CDR2 is FQGNSA. CDR3 coding DNA: TGTGCCAGCAGCTTCAGTTTTTATGAAAAACTGTTTTTT. It is translated as CASSFSFYEKLFF.

V usage is TRBV4-1 and J usage is TRBJ1-5, with D unclear. The CDR3 length is 14 residues. V dropped 3 bases and J dropped 4 bases, with 10 bases sitting between them. In germline, CDR1 is MGHRA, CDR2 YSYEKL. The CDR3 nucleotides are TGCGCCAGCAGCCAGTTTCACGTAAATCAGCCCCAGCATTTT. It translates to CASSQFHVNQPQHF.

The CDR3 coding sequence is TGTGCCTGGAAGGGACTGAACTACATGAACACTGAAGCTTTCTTT. Amino acid sequence: CAWKGLNYMNTEAFF. The chain uses TRBV30 and TRBJ1-1; perhaps TRBD1 as D (5 bases). CDR1 is GTSNPN and CDR2 is SVGIG in the germline V gene (reference sequence). The CDR3 is 15 residues long. V lost 4 bases to trimming and J lost 0 bases, with 15 bases between them.

The gene calls are TRBV6-5 and TRBJ2-6, with D maybe TRBD1 (6 bases). In germline, CDR1 is MNHEY, CDR2 SVGAGI. The CDR3 is 15 residues long. V was shortened by 2 bases and J by 4 bases, with 9 bases between the two germline ends. The CDR3 DNA is TGTGCCAGCAGTTACGCAGGGACAGGGGCCAACGTCCTGACTTTC. Its protein is CASSYAGTGANVLTF.

The V and J genes are TRBV18 and TRBJ2-5; 12 nucleotides agree with TRBD2. The germline V gene encodes CDR1 KGHSH and CDR2 LQKENI. Germline trimming cut 3 bases from V and 5 bases from J; bases unmatched to any gene: 10. The length of the CDR3 is 17 residues. The CDR3 DNA follows: TGTGCCAGCTCACCCCGACTAGCGGGGGACCCCAGGGAGACCCAGTACTTC. This gives the protein CASSPRLAGDPRETQYF.

V is TRBV6-6 and J is TRBJ1-1; a weak D match, TRBD1 (5 bases). The CDR3 contains 12 residues. V was cut by 2 bases and J by 9 bases, with 10 bases left in between. The germline V gene encodes CDR1 MNHNY and CDR2 SVGAGI (reference sequence). DNA of the CDR3: TGTGCCAGCAGTTACCCGAAGGGGCAAGCTTTCTTT. Protein sequence: CASSYPKGQAFF.

The genes are TRBV29-1 and TRBJ2-7, with 10 bases fitting TRBD2. After removal of 2 bases from V and 5 bases from J, the junction contained 3 bases not matched to a gene. Per germline, CDR1 SQVTM and CDR2 ANQGSEA. CDR3 length equals 13 residues. Written as DNA, the CDR3 is TGCAGCGTTGAAAGCGGGAGGGCCAACGAGCAGTACTTC. Its protein is CSVESGRANEQYF.

The V call is TRBV7-2, the J call TRBJ1-2; TRBD1 matches at 10 bases. In germline, CDR1 is SGHTA, CDR2 FQGNSA. Germline trimming cut 7 bases from V and 5 bases from J; bases unmatched to any gene: 19. This CDR3 is 18 amino acids long. Here the CDR3 DNA reads TGTGCCAGCAACACAGCCGGGACAGGGGAAGTCGGTACTTATGGCTACACCTTC. Translation: CASNTAGTGEVGTYGYTF.